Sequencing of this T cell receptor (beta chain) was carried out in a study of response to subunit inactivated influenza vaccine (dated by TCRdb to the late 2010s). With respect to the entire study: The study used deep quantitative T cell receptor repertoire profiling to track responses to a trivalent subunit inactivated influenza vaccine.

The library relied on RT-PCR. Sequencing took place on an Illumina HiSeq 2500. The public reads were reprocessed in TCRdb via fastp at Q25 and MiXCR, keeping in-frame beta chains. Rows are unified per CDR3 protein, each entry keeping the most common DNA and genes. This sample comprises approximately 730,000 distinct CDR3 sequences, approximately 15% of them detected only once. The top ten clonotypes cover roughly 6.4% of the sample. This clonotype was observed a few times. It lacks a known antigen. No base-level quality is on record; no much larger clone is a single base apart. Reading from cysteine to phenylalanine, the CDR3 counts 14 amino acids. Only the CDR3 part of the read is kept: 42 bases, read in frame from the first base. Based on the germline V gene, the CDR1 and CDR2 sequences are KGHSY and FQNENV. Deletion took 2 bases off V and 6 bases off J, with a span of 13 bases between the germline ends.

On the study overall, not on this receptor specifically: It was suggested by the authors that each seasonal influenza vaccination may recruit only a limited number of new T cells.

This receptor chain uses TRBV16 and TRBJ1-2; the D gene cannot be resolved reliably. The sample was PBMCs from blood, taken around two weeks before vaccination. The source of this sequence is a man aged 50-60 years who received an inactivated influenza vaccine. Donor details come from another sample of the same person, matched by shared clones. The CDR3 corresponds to CASSQEIRPNGYTF. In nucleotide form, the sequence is TGTGCCAGCAGCCAAGAGATTCGGCCGAATGGCTACACCTTC.